The T cell receptor (beta chain) under discussion was sequenced for a study of blood T cell repertoires in COVID-19. Study at large: COVID-19 samples collected from the United States, Italy and Spain covered acute and convalescent phases.

How the authors handled the data: Researchers report that nucleated cell counts were estimated from reference gene primer amplification. Libraries were prepared by immunoSEQ multiplex PCR; TCRdb keeps only in-frame clonotypes and omits some of them. For V, J and clone size, that table is used; D and trimming come from the DNA. This sample yields 100,000 or so clones, of which around four fifths are seen a single time; roughly 12% belongs to the top ten. The TCR sequence derives from a woman between 65 and 79 years old with acute or convalescent COVID-19. The sample taken for sequencing was peripheral blood.

The CDR3 spells CASSLSRTGGVTEAFF. CDR3 coding DNA: TGTGCCAGCAGTTTATCCCGGACAGGGGGCGTCACTGAAGCTTTCTTT. V and J are TRBV27 and TRBJ1-1; 11 bases are a match to TRBD1. This CDR3 spans 16 amino acids. Trimming cost V 0 bases and J 4 bases; bases outside gene matches: 4. The germline V gene has CDR1 MNHEY and CDR2 SMNVEV (reference sequence).